The 19 T cell receptor beta chains presented below share a single source sample, sequenced in a study of blood T cell repertoires in COVID-19. Using immunoSEQ multiplex PCR, the repertoire was profiled, and TCRdb retains in-frame clones only, with some absent. In the table there are roughly 40,000 clones, around 85% of which are singletons. Source material: peripheral blood. All receptors derive from a human donor in a cohort sampled during active COVID-19.

This chain connects TRBV5-1 to TRBJ2-7; 11 nucleotides match TRBD2. Germline V CDR1 and CDR2: SGHRS, YFSETQ. The ends lost 0 bases at V and 3 bases at J; junction bases unmatched: 2. The CDR3 spans 15 residues. The CDR3 region has the DNA TGCGCCAGCAGCTTGGGGCTAGCGGGAGGCTACGAGCAGTACTTC. Translating gives CASSLGLAGGYEQYF.

The V and J genes are TRBV5-1 and TRBJ1-4; D gene unclear. V lost 1 base and J 8 bases, leaving 21 bases between the germline ends. Germline-derived CDR1 and CDR2 are SGHRS and YFSETQ. This CDR3 is 17 amino acids long. The CDR3 region has the DNA TGCGCCAGCAGCTTGAGTTTGGTGGGTCAACCGGGGGAAAAACTGTTTTTT. Translated: CASSLSLVGQPGEKLFF. Together with reference TRBV5-1 and TRBJ1-4, the CDR3 gives the full variable domain: KAGVTQTPRYLIKTRGQQVTLSCSPISGHRSVSWYQQTPGQGLQFLFEYFSETQRNKGNFPGRFSGRQFSNSRSEMNVSTLELGDSALYLCASSLSLVGQPGEKLFFGSGTQLSVL.

The chain links TRBV6-1 to TRBJ2-1; 10 bases align to TRBD2. V dropped 1 base and J dropped 6; count of bases not matched to a gene: 15. Germline assignment: CDR1 MNHNS and CDR2 SASEGT. This CDR3 region has 19 residues. CDR3 residues: CASSEDGGRTSGRGNEQFF. Written as DNA, the CDR3 is TGTGCCAGCAGTGAAGATGGGGGACGGACGAGCGGGAGGGGCAATGAGCAGTTCTTC.

CDR3 in DNA: TGTGCCAGCTCACCAGACATGAACGGCTACACCTTC. Translation gives CASSPDMNGYTF. The rearrangement links TRBV18 to TRBJ1-2; D gene uncertain. The CDR3 length is 12 residues. V lost 2 bases and J 8 bases, leaving 9 bases between the germline ends. Germline V CDR1 and CDR2: KGHSH, LQKENI.

The rearrangement links TRBV6-4 to TRBJ1-3; D gene unclear. In germline, CDR1 is MRHNA, CDR2 SNTAGT. The CDR3 totals 16 residues. Trimming cost V 6 bases and J 0 bases, with 15 bases left between them. The CDR3 DNA reads as TGTGCCAGCAGACCGCCCGAGGGCCCCTCTGGAAACACCATATATTTT. Its translation is CASRPPEGPSGNTIYF.

This clone was seen just once. V usage is TRBV6-5 and J usage is TRBJ1-1; no clear D gene. Germline CDR1 MNHEY, CDR2 SVGAGI. V dropped 0 bases and J dropped 7 bases, with 15 bases sitting between them. The CDR3 length is 15 residues. Written as DNA, the CDR3 is TGTGCCAGCAGTTACTCGAGTCCCGGGATAAATGAAGCTTTCTTT. This sequence encodes CASSYSSPGINEAFF.

The V gene is TRBV3-1 (or the pseudogene TRBV3-2), the J gene TRBJ2-7, with D perhaps TRBD1 (8 bases). The CDR3 has 19 amino acids. Germline CDR1 and CDR2: LGHDT and YNNKEL (reference sequence). V lost 1 base and J lost 0, with 22 bases in between. CDR3 amino acids: CASSQAPRGRGHHSYEQYF. CDR3 nucleotides: TGTGCCAGCAGCCAAGCCCCCAGGGGGCGGGGGCACCACTCCTACGAGCAGTACTTC.

The chain couples TRBV4-2 to TRBJ2-1, with 7 bases that match TRBD1. The CDR3 extends over 17 amino acids. J lost 5 bases, V lost 2 bases, and 12 bases had no gene match. In germline, CDR1 is LGHNA, CDR2 YNFKEQ. The CDR3 reads CASSQSPSGQYNNEQFF. DNA of the CDR3: TGTGCCAGCAGCCAAAGCCCCTCGGGACAGTACAACAATGAGCAGTTCTTC.

V usage is TRBV13 and J usage is TRBJ2-1; 8 bases are a match to TRBD2. CDR1 is PRHDT and CDR2 is FYEKMQ in the germline V gene (reference sequence). The V gene end was trimmed by 5 bases and the J gene end by 8 bases; junction bases not matched to a gene: 17. The CDR3 extends over 17 amino acids. CDR3 loop: CASSPHSGTQGGDEQFF. The CDR3 DNA sequence: TGTGCCAGCAGCCCCCATAGCGGGACGCAAGGTGGAGATGAGCAGTTCTTC.

This clone was observed a single time. V usage is TRBV6-5 and J usage is TRBJ1-4, with 8 nucleotides matching TRBD1. The V and J ends lost 7 bases and 8 bases, in that order; junction bases with no gene match: 12. CDR3 length: 15 residues. The V gene's germline CDR1 is MNHEY and CDR2 SVGAGI. The CDR3 sequence is CASNADPRDREKLFF. The DNA of the CDR3 is TGTGCCAGCAATGCCGACCCCCGGGACAGGGAAAAACTGTTTTTT.

The V call is TRBV20-1, the J call TRBJ1-1; D is undetermined. The ends were cut back, 3 bases at V and 2 bases at J, with 4 bases in the middle. The CDR3 has 11 amino acids. Looked up from germline, CDR1 is DFQATT and CDR2 is SNEGSKA (reference sequence). The CDR3 DNA is TGCAGTGCTAGCTCCAACACTGAAGCTTTCTTT. Its protein product is CSASSNTEAFF.

The rearrangement links TRBV6-6 to TRBJ2-7; 7 bases fit TRBD1. The length of the CDR3 is 13 residues. Per germline, CDR1 MNHNY and CDR2 SVGAGI (reference sequence). V lost 2 bases to trimming and J lost 6 bases; unmatched junction nucleotides: 4. CDR3 nucleotides: TGTGCCAGCAGTTACAAGGGGGCAAGCGAGCAGTACTTC. This gives the protein CASSYKGASEQYF.

The J gene is TRBJ1-2, the V gene TRBV5-6; TRBD1 is a possible D gene (6 bases). The CDR3 runs to 15 residues. The germline V gene has CDR1 SGHDT and CDR2 YYEEEE. V lost 1 base and J 1 base, leaving 11 bases between the germline ends. The CDR3: CASSLPGADNYGYTF. The CDR3 nucleotides read TGTGCCAGCAGCTTGCCAGGGGCGGATAACTATGGCTACACCTTC.

The CDR3 is CSALGEGKAYGYTF. CDR3 nucleotide sequence: TGCAGCGCTCTAGGGGAGGGAAAGGCCTATGGCTACACCTTC. This chain joins TRBV29-1 and TRBJ1-2; the D gene is possibly TRBD1 (5 bases). The CDR3 sequence is 14 residues long. Per the germline V gene, CDR1 is SQVTM and CDR2 is ANQGSEA. The V end lost 7 bases, the J end lost 4 bases, and 19 bases lay between the germline ends.

This chain uses TRBV21-1 with TRBJ1-2; the D call of TRBD1 is as the table states it, not checked on the DNA. TRBV21-1 constitutes a pseudogene. CDR3 length: 17 amino acids. The DNA of the CDR3 is TGTGCCAGCAGCAAAGATGCACAGCAACCTTGGCACTATGGCTACACCTTC. It is translated as CASSKDAQQPWHYGYTF.

The gene calls are TRBV5-6 and TRBJ1-2, with D possibly matching TRBD1 (6 bases). Per the germline V gene, CDR1 is SGHDT and CDR2 is YYEEEE. Deletions cut 4 bases from V and 0 bases from J, with 10 bases between. The CDR3 length is 14 residues. The CDR3 reads CASSQAGANYGYTF. CDR3 in DNA: TGTGCCAGCAGCCAGGCAGGGGCTAACTATGGCTACACCTTC.

The chain has TRBV3-1 (or the pseudogene TRBV3-2) and TRBJ1-4; 7 bases match TRBD1. V shed 1 base, J shed 4 bases, and the junction held 6 bases outside the gene matches. The CDR3 runs to 16 residues. The germline V gene encodes CDR1 LGHDT and CDR2 YNNKEL (reference sequence). CDR3 sequence: CASSQGVRDSNEKLFF. As DNA, the CDR3 is TGTGCCAGCAGCCAAGGGGTCCGGGACAGTAATGAAAAACTGTTTTTT.

This clone is deemed medium-sized (0.01 to 0.1%). Other DNA variants within this sample encode the same CDR3. This rearrangement joins TRBV3-1 (or the pseudogene TRBV3-2) to TRBJ2-1, with TRBD1 matching over 11 bases. This CDR3 region has 15 residues. Germline V lookup: CDR1 LGHDT, CDR2 YNNKEL (reference sequence). The trim removed 4 bases at V and 7 bases at J, leaving 6 bases unmatched. CDR3 region: CASSPGTGGRNEQFF. CDR3 nucleotides: TGTGCCAGCAGCCCCGGGACAGGGGGGAGGAATGAGCAGTTCTTC.

CDR3 residues: CASSSLQGGINGYTF. The CDR3, as DNA: TGTGCCAGCAGTTCCCTCCAGGGAGGGATTAATGGCTACACCTTC. The chain couples TRBV6-5 to TRBJ1-2, with a weak D call TRBD1 (5 bases). Looked up from germline, CDR1 is MNHEY and CDR2 is SVGAGI. The length of the CDR3 is 15 residues. V shed 4 bases and J shed 6 bases, with 18 bases lying between them.